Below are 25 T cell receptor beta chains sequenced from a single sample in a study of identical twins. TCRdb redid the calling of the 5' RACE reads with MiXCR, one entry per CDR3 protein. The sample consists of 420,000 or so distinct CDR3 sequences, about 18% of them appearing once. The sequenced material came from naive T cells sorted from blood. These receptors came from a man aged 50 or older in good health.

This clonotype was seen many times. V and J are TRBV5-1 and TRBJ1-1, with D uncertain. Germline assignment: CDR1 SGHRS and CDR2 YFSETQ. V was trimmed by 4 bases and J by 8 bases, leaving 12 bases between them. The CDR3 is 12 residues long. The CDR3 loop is CASSPTLGEAFF. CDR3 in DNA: TGCGCCAGCAGCCCCACGTTGGGGGAAGCTTTCTTT.

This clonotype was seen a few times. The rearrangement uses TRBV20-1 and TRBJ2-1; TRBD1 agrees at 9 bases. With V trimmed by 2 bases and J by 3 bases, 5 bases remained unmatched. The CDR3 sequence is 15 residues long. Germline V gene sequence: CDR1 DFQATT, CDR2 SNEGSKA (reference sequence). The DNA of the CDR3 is TGCAGTGCTAGACTTACAGGGGGCGACTACAATGAGCAGTTCTTC. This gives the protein CSARLTGGDYNEQFF.

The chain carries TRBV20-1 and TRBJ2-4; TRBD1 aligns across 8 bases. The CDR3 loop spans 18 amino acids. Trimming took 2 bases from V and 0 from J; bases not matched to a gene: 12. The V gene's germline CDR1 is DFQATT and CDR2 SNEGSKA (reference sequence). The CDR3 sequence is CSARRGRGPYLAKNIQYF. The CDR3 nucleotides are TGCAGTGCTAGAAGGGGCAGGGGGCCCTACCTAGCCAAAAACATTCAGTACTTC.

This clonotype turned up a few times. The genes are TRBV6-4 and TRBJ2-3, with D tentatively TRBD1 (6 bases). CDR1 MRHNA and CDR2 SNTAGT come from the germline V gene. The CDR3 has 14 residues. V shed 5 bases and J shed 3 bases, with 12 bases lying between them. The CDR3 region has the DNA TGTGCCAGCAGTCCCTCCGGACAGACAGATACGCAGTATTTT. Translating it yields CASSPSGQTDTQYF.

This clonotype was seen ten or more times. The CDR3 coding sequence is TGTGCCAGCAACCCTTACCGTAGCAATCAGCCCCAGCATTTT. Translation gives CASNPYRSNQPQHF. The chain combines TRBV27 with TRBJ1-5; no reliable D call. The CDR3 is 14 amino acids. Germline CDR1 MNHEY, CDR2 SMNVEV (reference sequence). V was trimmed by 7 bases and J by 0 bases, leaving 10 bases between them.

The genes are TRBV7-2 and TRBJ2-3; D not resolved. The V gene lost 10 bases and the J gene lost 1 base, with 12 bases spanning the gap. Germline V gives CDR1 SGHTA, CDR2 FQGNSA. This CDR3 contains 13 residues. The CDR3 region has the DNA TGTGCCACCTCCGGTAGGCGCACAGATACGCAGTATTTT. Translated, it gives CATSGRRTDTQYF.

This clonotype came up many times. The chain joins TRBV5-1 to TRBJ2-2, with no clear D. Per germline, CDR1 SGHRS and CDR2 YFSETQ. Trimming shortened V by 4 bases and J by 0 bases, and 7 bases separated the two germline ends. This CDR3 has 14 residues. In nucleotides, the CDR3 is TGCGCCAGCAGCGTGACGGCGAACACCGGGGAGCTGTTTTTT. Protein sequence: CASSVTANTGELFF. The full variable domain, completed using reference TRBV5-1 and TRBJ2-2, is KAGVTQTPRYLIKTRGQQVTLSCSPISGHRSVSWYQQTPGQGLQFLFEYFSETQRNKGNFPGRFSGRQFSNSRSEMNVSTLELGDSALYLCASSVTANTGELFFGEGSRLTVL.

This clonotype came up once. The CDR3 loop is CASRWTSGSYNEQFF. The CDR3 nucleotides are TGCGCCAGCAGATGGACTAGCGGGTCCTACAATGAGCAGTTCTTC. V usage is TRBV5-1 and J usage is TRBJ2-1, with 11 bases that match TRBD2. The CDR3 spans 15 residues. The ends lost 5 bases at V and 1 base at J; junction bases unmatched: 2. Germline CDR1 is SGHRS and CDR2 is YFSETQ.

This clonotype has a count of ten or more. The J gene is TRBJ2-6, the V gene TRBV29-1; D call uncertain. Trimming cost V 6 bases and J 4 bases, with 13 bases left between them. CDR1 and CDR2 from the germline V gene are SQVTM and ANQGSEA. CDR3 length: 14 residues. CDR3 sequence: CSVAGATGANVLTF. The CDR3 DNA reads TGCAGCGTCGCTGGCGCGACCGGGGCCAACGTCCTGACTTTC.

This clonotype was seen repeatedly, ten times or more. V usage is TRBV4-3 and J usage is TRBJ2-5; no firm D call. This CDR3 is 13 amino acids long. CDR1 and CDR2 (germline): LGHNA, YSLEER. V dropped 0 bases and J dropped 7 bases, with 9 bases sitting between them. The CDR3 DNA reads TGCGCCAGCAGCCAAGATCTATCAGGGACCCAGTACTTC. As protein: CASSQDLSGTQYF.

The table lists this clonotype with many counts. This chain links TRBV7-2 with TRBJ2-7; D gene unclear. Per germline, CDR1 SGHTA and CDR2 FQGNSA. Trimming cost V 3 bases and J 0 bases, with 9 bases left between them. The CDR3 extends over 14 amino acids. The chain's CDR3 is CASSFGWSSYEQYF. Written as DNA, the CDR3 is TGTGCCAGCAGCTTTGGGTGGAGCTCCTACGAGCAGTACTTC.

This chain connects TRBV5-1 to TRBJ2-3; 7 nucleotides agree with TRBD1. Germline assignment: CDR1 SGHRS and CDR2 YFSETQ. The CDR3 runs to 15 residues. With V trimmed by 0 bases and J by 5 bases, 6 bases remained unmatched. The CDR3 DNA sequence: TGCGCCAGCAGCTTGGAGGGGGCCTTGGTAGATACGCAGTATTTT. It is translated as CASSLEGALVDTQYF.

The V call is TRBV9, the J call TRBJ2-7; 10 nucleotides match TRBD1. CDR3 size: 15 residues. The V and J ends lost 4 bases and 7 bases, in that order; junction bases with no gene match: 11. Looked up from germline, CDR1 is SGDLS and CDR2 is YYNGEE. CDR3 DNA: TGTGCCAGCAGCCCCCGGGACAGGGGAATTGGGGAGCAGTACTTC. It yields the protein CASSPRDRGIGEQYF.

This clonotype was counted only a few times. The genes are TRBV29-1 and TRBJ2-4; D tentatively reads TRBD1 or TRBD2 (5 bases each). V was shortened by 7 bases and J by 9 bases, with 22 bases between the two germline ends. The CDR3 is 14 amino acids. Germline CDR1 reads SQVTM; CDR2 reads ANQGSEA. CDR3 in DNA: TGCAGCGGGGGTTCTGGGACGGCGAGGGGCATTCAGTACTTC. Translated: CSGGSGTARGIQYF.

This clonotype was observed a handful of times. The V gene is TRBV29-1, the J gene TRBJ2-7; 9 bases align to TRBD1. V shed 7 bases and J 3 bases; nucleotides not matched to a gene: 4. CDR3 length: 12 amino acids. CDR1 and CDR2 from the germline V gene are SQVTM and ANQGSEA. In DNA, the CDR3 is TGCAGCGCGGGACAGGGACTCTACGAGCAGTACTTC. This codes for CSAGQGLYEQYF.

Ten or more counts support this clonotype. The DNA of the CDR3 is TGTGCCAGCAGCCACTCCTCTTTGAGGGGGAGGCCCTCCTACGAGCAGTACTTC. The encoded protein is CASSHSSLRGRPSYEQYF. V is TRBV4-2 and J is TRBJ2-7; the D call may be TRBD1 or TRBD2 (6 bases each). Trimming took off 3 bases at V and 0 bases at J, with 21 bases between the two ends. The CDR3 contains 18 residues. Germline-derived CDR1 and CDR2 are LGHNA and YNFKEQ.

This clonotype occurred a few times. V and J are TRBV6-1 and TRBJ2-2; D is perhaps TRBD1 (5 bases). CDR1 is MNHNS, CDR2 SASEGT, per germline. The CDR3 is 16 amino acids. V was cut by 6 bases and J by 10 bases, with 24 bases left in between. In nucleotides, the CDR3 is TGTGCCAGCAGGCCGACAGTCCTACTCGAGAGAGAGGAGCTGTTTTTT. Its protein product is CASRPTVLLEREELFF.

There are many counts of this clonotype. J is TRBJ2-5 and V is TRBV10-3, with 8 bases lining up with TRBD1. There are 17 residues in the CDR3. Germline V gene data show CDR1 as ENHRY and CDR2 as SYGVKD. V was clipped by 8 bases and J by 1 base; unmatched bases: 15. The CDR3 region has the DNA TGTGCCATCGCACTGACCCGCTCCGGGACAGGCCAAGAGACCCAGTACTTC. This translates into CAIALTRSGTGQETQYF.

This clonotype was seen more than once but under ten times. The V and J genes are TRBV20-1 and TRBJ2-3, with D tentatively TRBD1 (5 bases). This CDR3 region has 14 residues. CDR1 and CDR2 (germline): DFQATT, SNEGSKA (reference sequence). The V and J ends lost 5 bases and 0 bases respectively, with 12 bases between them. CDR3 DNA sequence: TGCAGTGCTCCTCAGGGATCTAGCACAGATACGCAGTATTTT. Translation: CSAPQGSSTDTQYF.

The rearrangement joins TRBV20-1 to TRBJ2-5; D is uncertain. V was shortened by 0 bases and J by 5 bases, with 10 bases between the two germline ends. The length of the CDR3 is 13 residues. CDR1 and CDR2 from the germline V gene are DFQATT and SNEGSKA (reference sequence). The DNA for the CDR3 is TGCAGTGCTAGAGATTTCCAGAGGGAGACCCAGTACTTC. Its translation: CSARDFQRETQYF.

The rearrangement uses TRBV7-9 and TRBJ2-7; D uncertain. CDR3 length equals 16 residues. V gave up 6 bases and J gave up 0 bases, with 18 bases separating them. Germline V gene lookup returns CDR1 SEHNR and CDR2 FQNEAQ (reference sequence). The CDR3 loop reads CASSSTQTSSSYEQYF. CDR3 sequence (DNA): TGTGCCAGCAGTTCGACACAAACCTCGAGCTCCTACGAGCAGTACTTC.

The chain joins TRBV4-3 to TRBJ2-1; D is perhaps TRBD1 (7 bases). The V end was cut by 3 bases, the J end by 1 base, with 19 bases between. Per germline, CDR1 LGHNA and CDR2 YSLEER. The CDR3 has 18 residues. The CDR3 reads CASSHVIRGARSYNEQFF. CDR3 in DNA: TGCGCCAGCAGCCATGTCATCAGGGGGGCCAGGTCCTACAATGAGCAGTTCTTC.

The CDR3 nucleotides are TGTGCCAGCAGCCGTAGGACAGGGAGGACTGAAGCTTTCTTT. Its translation: CASSRRTGRTEAFF. The chain couples TRBV5-6 to TRBJ1-1; 8 bases are shared with TRBD1. Germline V gene sequence: CDR1 SGHDT, CDR2 YYEEEE. J lost 5 bases, V lost 4 bases, and 7 bases had no gene match. The CDR3 has 14 residues.

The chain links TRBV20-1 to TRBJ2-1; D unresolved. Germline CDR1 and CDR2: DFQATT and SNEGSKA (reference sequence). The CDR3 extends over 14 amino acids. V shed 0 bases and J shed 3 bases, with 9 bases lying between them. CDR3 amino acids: CSAREVGIYNEQFF. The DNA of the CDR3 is TGCAGTGCTAGAGAAGTTGGGATCTACAATGAGCAGTTCTTC.

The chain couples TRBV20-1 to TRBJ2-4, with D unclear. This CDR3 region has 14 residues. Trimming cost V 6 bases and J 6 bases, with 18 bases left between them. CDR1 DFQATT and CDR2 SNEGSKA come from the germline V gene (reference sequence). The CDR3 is CSASTGVPRNIQYF. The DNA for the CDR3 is TGCAGTGCCTCGACGGGTGTGCCGAGAAACATTCAGTACTTC.